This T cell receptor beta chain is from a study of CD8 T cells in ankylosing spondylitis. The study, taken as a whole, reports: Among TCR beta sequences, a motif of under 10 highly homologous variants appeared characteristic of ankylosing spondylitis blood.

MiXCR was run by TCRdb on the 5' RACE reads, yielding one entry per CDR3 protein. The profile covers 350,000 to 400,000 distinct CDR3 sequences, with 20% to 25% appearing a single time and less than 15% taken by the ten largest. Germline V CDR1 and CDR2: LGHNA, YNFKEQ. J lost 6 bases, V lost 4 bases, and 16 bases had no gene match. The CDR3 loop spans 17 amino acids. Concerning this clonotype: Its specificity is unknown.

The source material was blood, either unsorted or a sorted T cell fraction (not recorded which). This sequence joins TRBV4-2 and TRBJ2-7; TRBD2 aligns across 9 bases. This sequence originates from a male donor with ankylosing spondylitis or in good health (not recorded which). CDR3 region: CASSPRRPKRGAGEQYF. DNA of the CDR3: TGTGCCAGCAGCCCTAGGCGTCCGAAGCGGGGGGCCGGCGAGCAGTACTTC.